The 10 T cell receptor beta chains below come from one sample, sequenced in a study of blood T cell repertoires in COVID-19. The data were produced by immunoSEQ multiplex PCR, yet TCRdb's version contains in-frame clones alone and is incomplete. The data hold roughly 310,000 clones, with about 88% observed a single time. Material for sequencing was PBMCs or T cells enriched from blood (not recorded which). These receptors were taken from a woman in her forties who had recovered from COVID-19.

This chain connects TRBV29-1 to TRBJ2-3, with 10 bases fitting TRBD2. V was pared by 2 bases and J by 4 bases, with 6 bases of the junction left unmatched. The CDR3 is made up of 15 amino acids. Looked up from germline, CDR1 is SQVTM and CDR2 is ANQGSEA. The CDR3 here is CSVEKSGGASDTQYF. The DNA for the CDR3 is TGCAGCGTTGAAAAAAGCGGGGGGGCCTCAGATACGCAGTATTTT.

The rearrangement links TRBV30 to TRBJ2-2, with D uncertain. The CDR3 loop spans 13 amino acids. From germline, CDR1 is GTSNPN and CDR2 SVGIG (reference sequence). Trimming shortened V by 3 bases and J by 2 bases, and 7 bases separated the two germline ends. CDR3 sequence (DNA): TGTGCCTGGAGACAGAGAAACACCGGGGAGCTGTTTTTT. It codes for CAWRQRNTGELFF.

The V call is TRBV2, the J call TRBJ2-7; TRBD1 matches 10 bases. The CDR3 is made up of 14 amino acids. V was pared by 6 bases and J by 0 bases, with 2 bases of the junction left unmatched. Germline V gene data show CDR1 as SNHLY and CDR2 as FYNNEI. The CDR3 is CASRRTGGSYEQYF. The DNA for the CDR3 is TGTGCCAGCAGAAGGACAGGGGGCTCCTACGAGCAGTACTTC.

V is TRBV7-2 and J is TRBJ2-7; a possible D gene is TRBD1 (7 bases). V gave up 5 bases and J gave up 3 bases, with 14 bases separating them. This CDR3 spans 14 amino acids. Germline values: CDR1 SGHTA, CDR2 FQGNSA. The CDR3 protein is CASSPGQGGYEQYF. The CDR3 bases are TGTGCCAGCAGCCCAGGGCAGGGGGGCTACGAGCAGTACTTC.

This chain uses TRBV9 with TRBJ1-1; D not certain. CDR1 is SGDLS and CDR2 is YYNGEE in the germline V gene. V lost 4 bases and J 1 base, leaving 11 bases between the germline ends. The CDR3 is 14 residues long. CDR3 in amino acids: CASSPEERNTEAFF. The CDR3 DNA reads as TGTGCCAGCAGCCCAGAGGAGAGGAACACTGAAGCTTTCTTT. Filled out from reference TRBV9 and TRBJ1-1, the complete variable domain reads DSGVTQTPKHLITATGQRVTLRCSPRSGDLSVYWYQQSLDQGLQFLIQYYNGEERAKGNILERFSAQQFPDLHSELNLSSLELGDSALYFCASSPEERNTEAFFGQGTRLTVV.

The chain uses TRBV18 and TRBJ1-3; D perhaps matches TRBD1 (5 bases). CDR1 KGHSH and CDR2 LQKENI come from the germline V gene. CDR3 length equals 15 residues. V was shortened by 3 bases and J by 0 bases, with 9 bases between the two germline ends. CDR3 coding DNA: TGTGCCAGCTCACCGACAGAAAACTCTGGAAACACCATATATTTT. It translates to CASSPTENSGNTIYF.

CDR3 sequence reads: CATKNLSTGGDQPNEKLFF. The CDR3 nucleotides read TGTGCCACCAAAAATCTCTCGACAGGTGGGGACCAACCGAATGAAAAACTGTTTTTT. The chain recombines TRBV24-1 with TRBJ1-4; perhaps TRBD1 as D (6 bases). The V and J ends lost 8 bases and 5 bases respectively, with 29 bases between them. The CDR3 consists of 19 residues. Germline V CDR1 and CDR2: KGHDR, SFDVKD.

The rearrangement joins TRBV6-5 to TRBJ2-5; 7 bases line up with TRBD1. Germline CDR1 MNHEY, CDR2 SVGAGI. V shed 4 bases, J shed 5 bases, and the junction held 1 base outside the gene matches. This CDR3 comprises 12 residues. As DNA, the CDR3 is TGTGCCAGCAGTTCGACAGGGGAGACCCAGTACTTC. Translation gives CASSSTGETQYF.

The chain combines TRBV3-1 (or the pseudogene TRBV3-2) with TRBJ2-6; no clear D gene. From germline, CDR1 is LGHDT and CDR2 YNNKEL (reference sequence). This CDR3 is built from 15 residues. V was pared by 10 bases and J by 0 bases, with 13 bases between. The CDR3 region is CATATTSSGANVLTF. The CDR3 DNA is TGTGCCACCGCAACCACGAGCTCTGGGGCCAACGTCCTGACTTTC.

The chain recombines TRBV9 with TRBJ2-3; 7 bases are shared with TRBD2. Trimming took 3 bases from V and 0 from J; bases not matched to a gene: 13. Per the germline V gene, CDR1 is SGDLS and CDR2 is YYNGEE. The CDR3 consists of 18 residues. The CDR3 reads CASSASAGALGSTDTQYF. As DNA, the CDR3 is TGTGCCAGCAGCGCTAGCGCGGGAGCCCTCGGAAGCACAGATACGCAGTATTTT.